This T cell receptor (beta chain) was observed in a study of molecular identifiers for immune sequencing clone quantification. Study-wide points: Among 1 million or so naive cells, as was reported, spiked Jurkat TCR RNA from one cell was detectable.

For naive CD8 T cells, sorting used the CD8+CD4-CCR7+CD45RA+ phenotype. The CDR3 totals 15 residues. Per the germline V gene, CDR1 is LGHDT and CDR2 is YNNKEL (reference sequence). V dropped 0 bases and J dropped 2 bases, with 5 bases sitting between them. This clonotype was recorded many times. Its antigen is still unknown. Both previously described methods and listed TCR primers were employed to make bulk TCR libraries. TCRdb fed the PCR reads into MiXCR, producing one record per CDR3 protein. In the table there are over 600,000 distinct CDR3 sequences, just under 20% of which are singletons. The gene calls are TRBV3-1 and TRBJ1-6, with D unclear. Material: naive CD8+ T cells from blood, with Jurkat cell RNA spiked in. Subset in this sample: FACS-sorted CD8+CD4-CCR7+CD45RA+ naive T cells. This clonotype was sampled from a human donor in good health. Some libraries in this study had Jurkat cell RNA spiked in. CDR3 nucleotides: TGTGCCAGCAGCCAAGAGGTTCCCTATAATTCACCCCTCCACTTT. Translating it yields CASSQEVPYNSPLHF.